These T cell receptor beta chains were read from a single sample in a study of early T cells in non-severe SARS-CoV-2 infection. TCRdb re-called the 5' RACE reads through MiXCR, storing one row per CDR3 protein. This sample has some 81,000 distinct CDR3 sequences; about 16% occur once, and the top ten carry about 3%. Input material: whole blood. These receptors were taken from an adult who was a healthcare worker with PCR-confirmed SARS-CoV-2 infection or an uninfected control (not recorded which). CDR3s include the opening cysteine and the closing phenylalanine or tryptophan. Each record gives: clone size, V gene, CDR3 length, D gene, J gene, CDR3 protein, CDR3 DNA. A D gene is named only where the DNA matches it firmly. Clone size appears in some rows only: once, few, many, or a class for an expanded clone.

>.|TRBV29-1|13|TRBD2|TRBJ2-5
CSLLAGGGETQYF
TGCAGCCTATTAGCGGGGGGAGGAGAGACCCAGTACTTC
>few|TRBV12-3/TRBV12-4|15|.|TRBJ2-7
CASNPRGGTSYEQYF
TGTGCCAGCAACCCCAGAGGGGGGACCAGCTACGAGCAGTACTTC
>many|TRBV7-2|15|TRBD2|TRBJ2-7
CASSLGLAEYYEQYF
TGTGCCAGCAGCTTAGGACTAGCGGAGTACTACGAGCAGTACTTC
>.|TRBV11-3|15|.|TRBJ2-1
CASSSPDSSYNEQFF
TGTGCCAGCAGCTCCCCGGACAGCTCCTACAATGAGCAGTTCTTC
>.|TRBV14|14|.|TRBJ1-1
CASSQFNLDTEAFF
TGTGCCAGCAGCCAGTTCAATTTGGACACTGAAGCTTTCTTT
>few|TRBV30|13|.|TRBJ2-1
CAWSVLEGRRKFF
TGTGCCTGGAGTGTGCTTGAGGGCCGAAGAAAGTTCTTC
>.|TRBV28|11|.|TRBJ1-5
CASSRRQPQHF
TGTGCCAGCAGTCGCAGGCAGCCCCAGCATTTT
>.|TRBV5-6|15|TRBD2|TRBJ2-3
CASSGLDIPTDTQYF
TGTGCCAGCAGTGGACTAGACATCCCCACAGATACGCAGTATTTT
>.|TRBV19|15|TRBD1|TRBJ1-3
CASSGTVLEWDTIYF
TGTGCCAGTAGTGGGACAGTTCTCGAGTGGGACACCATATATTTT
>.|TRBV7-6|17|TRBD2|TRBJ2-1
CASSLAGLADGYNEQFF
TGTGCCAGCAGCTTGGCAGGACTAGCGGACGGCTACAATGAGCAGTTCTTC
>few|TRBV6-6|15|TRBD1|TRBJ1-2
CASTYSGGGYDGYTF
TGTGCCAGCACTTACTCAGGGGGCGGGTACGATGGCTACACCTTC
>few|TRBV28|11|.|TRBJ1-5
CASRRGQPQHF
TGTGCCAGCAGGAGGGGTCAGCCCCAGCATTTT
>few|TRBV14|14|TRBD1|TRBJ1-2
CASSQVPRQGGYTF
TGTGCCAGCAGCCAGGTTCCTCGACAGGGTGGCTACACCTTC
>few|TRBV20-1|12|TRBD1|TRBJ2-7
CSTRDSSYEQYF
TGCAGTACGAGGGACAGTTCCTACGAGCAGTACTTC
>.|TRBV19|14|.|TRBJ2-1
CASSILARNNEQFF
TGTGCCAGTAGTATACTAGCGAGGAACAATGAGCAGTTCTTC
>few|TRBV6-6|14|.|TRBJ1-4
CASSPESLNEKLFF
TGTGCCAGCAGCCCCGAGAGCCTTAATGAAAAACTGTTTTTT
>few|TRBV20-1|15|.|TRBJ1-5
CSARGIGLGNQPQHF
TGCAGTGCTAGAGGGATAGGGCTGGGCAATCAGCCCCAGCATTTT
>few|TRBV28|12|.|TRBJ1-3
CASSFRGNTIYF
TGTGCCAGCAGTTTCCGGGGAAACACCATATATTTT
>many|TRBV9|15|TRBD2|TRBJ2-3
CASSVAGTSADTQYF
TGTGCCAGCAGCGTAGCTGGGACTAGCGCAGATACGCAGTATTTT
>.|TRBV11-1|16|TRBD2|TRBJ2-3
CASSSPTRGGTDTQYF
TGTGCCAGCAGCTCCCCCACGCGGGGGGGCACAGATACGCAGTATTTT
>few|TRBV14|13|.|TRBJ2-3
CASSPKTASTQYF
TGTGCCAGCAGCCCAAAGACGGCATCTACGCAGTATTTT
>few|TRBV6-2/TRBV6-3|15|TRBD2|TRBJ2-7
CASSYGLAGSYEQYF
TGTGCCAGCAGTTACGGACTAGCGGGGTCCTACGAGCAGTACTTC
>few|TRBV11-2|13|.|TRBJ2-5
CASSPPPTKTQYF
TGTGCCAGCAGCCCCCCCCCCACGAAGACCCAGTACTTC
>few|TRBV28|15|.|TRBJ1-2
CASSPIPRVDYGYTF
TGTGCCAGCAGCCCAATCCCGCGAGTAGACTATGGCTACACCTTC
>.|TRBV28|16|TRBD1|TRBJ1-2
CASSYPDRGQLDGYTF
TGTGCCAGCAGCTACCCCGACAGGGGGCAACTTGATGGCTACACCTTC
>few|TRBV7-8|13|.|TRBJ1-2
CASSRDPHYGYTF
TGTGCCAGCAGCCGGGACCCGCACTATGGCTACACCTTC
>few|TRBV18|17|TRBD2|TRBJ2-7
CASSPRTGTSGTYEQYF
TGTGCCAGCTCACCACGAACCGGGACTAGCGGTACCTACGAGCAGTACTTC
>.|TRBV9|17|.|TRBJ1-6
CASSVGDGRVGNSPLHF
TGTGCCAGCAGCGTGGGGGATGGGCGTGTGGGAAATTCACCCCTCCACTTT
>few|TRBV5-4|16|.|TRBJ2-7
CASSLPKTGQGDEQYF
TGTGCCAGCAGCTTACCAAAAACCGGGCAGGGTGACGAGCAGTACTTC
>.|TRBV29-1|14|TRBD2|TRBJ2-3
CSVDGSGGADTQYF
TGCAGCGTTGATGGGAGCGGGGGGGCAGATACGCAGTATTTT
>.|TRBV6-1|17|.|TRBJ2-1
CASSEALPGSTYNEQFF
TGTGCCAGCAGTGAAGCGCTTCCTGGCAGCACCTACAATGAGCAGTTCTTC
>few|TRBV20-1|12|TRBD1|TRBJ1-1
CSVAQGTTEAFF
TGCAGTGTCGCACAGGGGACCACTGAAGCTTTCTTT
>few|TRBV20-1|13|.|TRBJ1-5
CSASPLYYQPQHF
TGCAGTGCTAGCCCCCTCTATTATCAGCCCCAGCATTTT
>.|TRBV19|14|.|TRBJ2-6
CASSKPSGTNVLTF
TGTGCCAGTAGCAAGCCGTCTGGGACCAACGTCCTGACTTTC
>few|TRBV14|17|.|TRBJ1-6
CASSQKSQSSYNSPLHF
TGTGCCAGCAGCCAAAAATCACAGAGCTCCTATAATTCACCCCTCCACTTT
>few|TRBV6-6|15|.|TRBJ2-5
CASSYSGGRGETQYF
TGTGCCAGCAGTTACTCAGGGGGACGGGGGGAGACCCAGTACTTC
>.|TRBV6-1|13|.|TRBJ1-2
CASSDFGSYSYTF
TGTGCCAGCAGTGATTTTGGGAGCTATAGCTACACCTTC
>few|TRBV11-3|14|.|TRBJ1-3
CASRGHISGNTIYF
TGTGCCAGCAGGGGACATATATCTGGAAACACCATATATTTT
>.|TRBV5-1|12|.|TRBJ1-1
CASNQDRGEAFF
TGCGCCAGCAACCAGGACAGAGGAGAGGCTTTCTTT
>.|TRBV11-1|14|.|TRBJ2-7
CASSLRGQSYEQYF
TGTGCCAGCAGCCTCCGAGGACAGAGCTACGAGCAGTACTTC
>many|TRBV7-6|17|TRBD2|TRBJ2-3
CASSLVPSGAATDTQYF
TGTGCCAGCAGCTTAGTGCCTAGCGGAGCTGCCACAGATACGCAGTATTTT
>.|TRBV11-2|16|.|TRBJ2-3
CASSLEPSRVLHTQYF
TGTGCCAGCAGCTTAGAGCCTTCCAGGGTTCTCCATACGCAGTATTTT
>.|TRBV5-1|16|TRBD2|TRBJ2-2
CASSLQAAGETGELFF
TGCGCCAGCAGCCTCCAAGCTGCGGGGGAGACCGGGGAGCTGTTTTTT
>many|TRBV7-9|12|.|TRBJ2-3
CASSLGADTQYF
TGTGCCAGCAGCTTAGGAGCAGATACGCAGTATTTT
>few|TRBV20-1|13|.|TRBJ1-3
CSASSVSGNTIYF
TGCAGTGCTAGTTCCGTCTCTGGAAACACCATATATTTT
>few|TRBV6-5|13|.|TRBJ1-1
CASSYGRSTEAFF
TGTGCCAGCAGTTACGGACGGTCCACTGAAGCTTTCTTT
>.|TRBV6-6|11|.|TRBJ1-1
CASSLYPYAFF
TGTGCCAGCAGTCTCTACCCGTATGCTTTCTTT
>.|TRBV9|15|.|TRBJ1-1
CASSPPPPFIEEAFF
TGTGCCAGCAGCCCCCCTCCGCCCTTCATCGAGGAAGCTTTCTTT
>many|TRBV20-1|14|TRBD2|TRBJ2-1
CSADVAGRNNEQFF
TGCAGTGCTGACGTAGCGGGCCGAAACAATGAGCAGTTCTTC
>.|TRBV6-5|15|.|TRBJ2-7
CASRLYRDGGYEQYF
TGTGCCAGCAGATTGTACCGGGACGGCGGCTACGAGCAGTACTTC
>.|TRBV5-4|16|TRBD1|TRBJ2-2
CASSLVTGSIPGELFF
TGTGCCAGCAGCTTGGTGACAGGGTCTATCCCCGGGGAGCTGTTTTTT
>few|TRBV4-1|19|TRBD1|TRBJ1-5
CASSHPGQGQHFSNQPQHF
TGCGCCAGCAGCCATCCCGGACAGGGCCAACACTTTAGCAATCAGCCCCAGCATTTT
>.|TRBV10-3|16|TRBD2|TRBJ2-1
CAISESSGISYNEQFF
TGTGCCATCAGTGAGTCCAGCGGGATCTCCTACAATGAGCAGTTCTTC
>once|TRBV3-1|14|.|TRBJ1-3
CASNQDGGGNTIYF
TGTGCCAGCAACCAAGATGGTGGTGGAAACACCATATATTTT
>once|TRBV7-2|15|TRBD1|TRBJ2-1
CASSLPPGQVAEQFF
TGTGCGAGCAGCCTCCCCCCGGGACAGGTCGCTGAGCAGTTCTTC
>.|TRBV21-1|15|.|TRBJ1-4
CASVNLRAVNEKLFF
TGTGCCAGCGTCAATCTTCGGGCCGTAAATGAAAAACTGTTTTTT
>few|TRBV9|14|TRBD2|TRBJ2-7
CASSAGGPINEQYF
TGTGCCAGCAGCGCGGGAGGGCCGATAAACGAGCAGTACTTC
>few|TRBV29-1|12|.|TRBJ1-2
CSVEGQADGYTF
TGCAGCGTTGAAGGTCAGGCCGATGGCTACACCTTC
>few|TRBV5-4|17|.|TRBJ1-3
CASSSAVGGTSGNTIYF
TGTGCCAGCAGCTCCGCGGTGGGAGGCACTTCGGGAAACACCATATATTTT
>.|TRBV29-1|13|TRBD1|TRBJ1-2
CSVPTQTGYGYTF
TGCAGCGTCCCCACCCAGACAGGGTACGGCTACACCTTC